This T cell receptor beta chain was found in a study of blood T cell repertoires in COVID-19. This CDR3 spans 15 amino acids. In germline, CDR1 is SNHLY, CDR2 FYNNEI. The V and J ends lost 8 bases and 3 bases respectively, with 17 bases between them. Sequencing used immunoSEQ multiplex PCR; TCRdb keeps in-frame clones, though not all of them. This sample carries about 40,000 clones, 70% to 85% of them seen once, and the ten largest clones take roughly 2.7%. This clonotype was obtained from a woman aged 55-70 years with acute or convalescent COVID-19. The sequencing sample was made of peripheral blood. This rearrangement joins TRBV2 to TRBJ1-5; D unresolved. As DNA, the CDR3 is TGTGCCAGCCGGAGGGATGCGAGGGTCAATCAGCCCCAGCATTTT. Translation: CASRRDARVNQPQHF.